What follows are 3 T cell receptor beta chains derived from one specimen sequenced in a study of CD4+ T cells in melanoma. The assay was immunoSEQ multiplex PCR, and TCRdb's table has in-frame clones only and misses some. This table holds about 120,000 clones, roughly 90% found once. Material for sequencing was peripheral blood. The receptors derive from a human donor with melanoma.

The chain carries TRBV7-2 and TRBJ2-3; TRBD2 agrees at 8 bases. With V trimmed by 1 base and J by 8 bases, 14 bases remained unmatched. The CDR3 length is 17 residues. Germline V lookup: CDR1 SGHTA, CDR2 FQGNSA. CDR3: CASSLGFPGGPGSTQYF. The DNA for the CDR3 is TGTGCCAGCAGCTTAGGCTTCCCGGGGGGGCCTGGAAGTACGCAGTATTTT.

As DNA, the CDR3 is TGTGCCAGTAGTCAGCGTAACTCCTACAATGAGCAGTTCTTC. It yields the protein CASSQRNSYNEQFF. The chain employs TRBV19 and TRBJ2-1; D is ambiguous. Trimming stripped 5 bases from V and 0 bases from J, with 8 bases between. CDR1 and CDR2 (germline): LNHDA, SQIVND (reference sequence). The CDR3 extends over 14 amino acids. Full variable domain (remainder filled in from reference TRBV19 and TRBJ2-1): DGGITQSPKYLFRKEGQNVTLSCEQNLNHDAMYWYRQDPGQGLRLIYYSQIVNDFQKGDIAEGYSVSREKKESFPLTVTSAQKNPTAFYLCASSQRNSYNEQFFGPGTRLTVL.

The CDR3 loop is CASSPSKTSGGTRLQETQYF. CDR3 sequence (DNA): TGCGCCAGCAGTCCGAGTAAAACTAGCGGGGGCACCAGACTGCAAGAGACCCAGTACTTC. The chain has TRBV5-1 and TRBJ2-5, with 11 positions matching TRBD2. The CDR3 runs to 20 residues. CDR1 is SGHRS and CDR2 is YFSETQ in the germline V gene. J lost 2 bases, V lost 5 bases, and 20 bases had no gene match. Full variable domain (rest looked up from reference TRBV5-1 and TRBJ2-5): KAGVTQTPRYLIKTRGQQVTLSCSPISGHRSVSWYQQTPGQGLQFLFEYFSETQRNKGNFPGRFSGRQFSNSRSEMNVSTLELGDSALYLCASSPSKTSGGTRLQETQYFGPGTRLLVL.